The 27 T cell receptor beta chains below all came from one sample that was sequenced in a study of OX40 agonist ivuxolimab in advanced cancers. This table comes from immunoSEQ multiplex PCR, and its TCRdb copy is limited to in-frame clones, with some not included. Of 80,000 to 100,000 clones listed, roughly 88% are singletons. Sequenced here: CD4+ or CD8+ T cells sorted from blood, sampled in a trial of the OX40 agonist ivuxolimab. The source of these receptors is an adult with an advanced solid tumor such as melanoma, head and neck, liver or kidney cancer.

V is TRBV5-1 and J is TRBJ2-3, with TRBD1 matching over 7 bases. Per the germline V gene, CDR1 is SGHRS and CDR2 is YFSETQ. This CDR3 has 16 residues. After removal of 4 bases from V and 4 bases from J, the junction contained 12 bases not matched to a gene. Here the CDR3 reads CASSRDSPGTADTQYF. Here the CDR3 DNA reads TGCGCCAGCAGCCGCGACTCTCCCGGGACAGCAGATACGCAGTATTTT.

The V and J genes are TRBV6-1 and TRBJ2-1, with D unresolved. CDR3 length: 11 residues. In germline, CDR1 is MNHNS, CDR2 SASEGT. Trimming removed 5 bases at V and 9 bases at J, with 8 bases between. Written as DNA, the CDR3 is TGTGCCAGCAGTACCGCCGGTGAGCAGTTCTTC. Protein product: CASSTAGEQFF.

The gene calls are TRBV30 and TRBJ2-1, with D possibly matching TRBD2 (6 bases). Germline V gene data show CDR1 as GTSNPN and CDR2 as SVGIG (reference sequence). The CDR3 is 16 amino acids. Trimming took off 0 bases at V and 7 bases at J, with 19 bases between the two ends. CDR3 protein: CAWSVGTYGSGNEQFF. In nucleotides, the CDR3 is TGTGCCTGGAGTGTGGGGACGTACGGGAGTGGAAATGAGCAGTTCTTC.

This chain uses TRBV11-3 with TRBJ1-4; D is undetermined. V lost 4 bases and J 8 bases, leaving 14 bases between the germline ends. The CDR3 totals 14 residues. Germline V CDR1 and CDR2: SGHNT, YENEEA. The CDR3 sequence: CASSSRREGEKLFF. The CDR3 DNA reads TGTGCCAGCAGCTCCCGACGGGAAGGCGAAAAACTGTTTTTT.

The chain recombines TRBV7-9 with TRBJ1-1, with D possibly matching TRBD1 (5 bases). The CDR3 is 17 residues long. CDR1 and CDR2 (germline): SEHNR, FQNEAQ (reference sequence). V was pared by 1 base and J by 0 bases, with 15 bases between. The CDR3 sequence is CASSLGGVIAMNTEAFF. The CDR3, as DNA: TGTGCCAGCAGCTTAGGGGGGGTGATCGCCATGAACACTGAAGCTTTCTTT.

The V and J genes are TRBV6-5 and TRBJ1-1, with a tentative D call TRBD1 (5 bases). V was pared by 5 bases and J by 4 bases, with 11 bases between. CDR3 length: 13 residues. Germline V CDR1 and CDR2: MNHEY, SVGAGI. The CDR3 reads CASSTTGTTEAFF. The DNA of the CDR3 is TGTGCCAGCAGTACTACTGGGACCACTGAAGCTTTCTTT.

This clone was found a few times. The rearrangement links TRBV5-6 to TRBJ1-1, with 7 positions matching TRBD1. The germline V gene has CDR1 SGHDT and CDR2 YYEEEE. V trimming: 7 bases; J trimming: 1 base; junction bases outside the gene matches: 10. This CDR3 has 15 amino acids. The CDR3 region is CASGLPGQENTEAFF. In DNA form, the CDR3 reads TGTGCCAGCGGGTTACCCGGACAGGAGAACACTGAAGCTTTCTTT.

This chain connects TRBV10-3 to TRBJ2-7, with TRBD2 matching over 11 bases. Per germline, CDR1 ENHRY and CDR2 SYGVKD. V lost 0 bases, J lost 6 bases, and 19 bases stayed unmatched. The CDR3 covers 20 residues. The CDR3 bases are TGTGCCATCAGTGAGTCACTCATAGCGGGAGGGCCGAGGTTTCAGCCCGAGCAGTACTTC. It translates to CAISESLIAGGPRFQPEQYF.

The gene calls are TRBV11-3 and TRBJ1-2, with 7 bases aligning to TRBD1. V lost 6 bases to trimming and J lost 7 bases; unmatched junction nucleotides: 8. Germline assignment: CDR1 SGHNT and CDR2 YENEEA. CDR3 length: 13 residues. The CDR3 DNA reads TGTGCCAGCAGTGACAGGGTTTACCGTGGCTACACCTTC. It codes for CASSDRVYRGYTF.

The chain couples TRBV19 to TRBJ2-3; D is unresolved. V was trimmed by 2 bases and J by 1 base, leaving 13 bases between them. CDR1 and CDR2 from the germline V gene are LNHDA and SQIVND (reference sequence). The CDR3 covers 16 residues. CDR3 sequence (DNA): TGTGCCAGTAGTATACGGGTTGGCCTCGGCACAGATACGCAGTATTTT. The encoded protein is CASSIRVGLGTDTQYF.

The J gene is TRBJ2-4, the V gene TRBV9, with 7 bases identical to TRBD2. CDR1 is SGDLS and CDR2 is YYNGEE in the germline V gene. CDR3 length: 15 amino acids. With V trimmed by 1 base and J by 1 base, 2 bases remained unmatched. For the CDR3, the DNA is TGTGCCAGCAGCGTACGGGGGGATGCCAAAAACATTCAGTACTTC. This sequence encodes CASSVRGDAKNIQYF.

V and J are TRBV19 and TRBJ2-7; 7 nucleotides agree with TRBD1. This CDR3 contains 14 residues. Germline CDR1 LNHDA, CDR2 SQIVND (reference sequence). V lost 4 bases and J lost 0; bases outside the gene matches: 3. The DNA for the CDR3 is TGTGCCAGTAGTACACAGGGGTACTCCTACGAGCAGTACTTC. Amino acid sequence: CASSTQGYSYEQYF.

Regarding this clone: One end of the junction varies from germline; a read error may be responsible. The V gene is TRBV9, the J gene TRBJ2-1, with 8 bases lining up with TRBD2. Germline V gene data show CDR1 as SGDLS and CDR2 as YYNGEE. CDR3 length equals 15 residues. The CDR3 here is CASSVGAGVYDEQFF. CDR3 coding DNA: TGTGCCAGCAGCGTAGGAGCGGGAGTCTACGATGAGCAGTTCTTC.

About this clone: No DNA is shown, since the ends of the CDR3 on it are uncertain; the CDR3 is the one TCRdb lists. CDR3 sequence reads: CASNAGTSVFWNTEAFF. The chain combines TRBV21-1 with TRBJ1-1; the table assigns TRBD1, which was not confirmed against the DNA. TRBV21-1 is reported as a pseudogene. The CDR3 contains 17 residues when both ends are counted.

The chain employs TRBV14 and TRBJ1-2, with no clear D. Trimming stripped 1 base from V and 0 bases from J, with 6 bases between. The CDR3 runs 14 residues. Germline CDR1 is SGHDN and CDR2 is FVKESK. The DNA of the CDR3 is TGTGCCAGCAGCCAAGTGGGGACTAACTATGGCTACACCTTC. Translated, it gives CASSQVGTNYGYTF.

This sequence joins TRBV11-3 and TRBJ1-4, with 7 positions matching TRBD1. The CDR3 covers 15 residues. Germline lookup yields CDR1 SGHNT and CDR2 YENEEA. Losses at the gene ends were 2 bases for V and 6 bases for J; bases not matched to a gene: 6. The DNA for the CDR3 is TGTGCCAGCAGCTTAAGCGGGACAGCCTATGAAAAACTGTTTTTT. It specifies CASSLSGTAYEKLFF. The full variable domain, with the rest looked up from reference TRBV11-3 and TRBJ1-4, is EAGVVQSPRYKIIEKKQPVAFWCNPISGHNTLYWYLQNLGQGPELLIRYENEEAVDDSQLPKDRFSAERLKGVDSTLKIQPAELGDSAVYLCASSLSGTAYEKLFFGSGTQLSVL.

CDR3 sequence (DNA): TGTGCCAGCAGCTCCTCTAGCGGTAACTACGAGCAGTACTTC. The encoded protein is CASSSSSGNYEQYF. The gene calls are TRBV7-8 and TRBJ2-7, with 7 bases that match TRBD2. The germline V gene has CDR1 SGHVS and CDR2 FQNEAQ. V gave up 4 bases and J gave up 3 bases; unmatched junction bases: 6. CDR3 length equals 14 residues. The entire variable domain, with the rest obtained from reference TRBV7-8 and TRBJ2-7, is as follows: GAGVSQSPRYKVAKRGQDVALRCDPISGHVSLFWYQQALGQGPEFLTYFQNEAQLDKSGLPSDRFFAERPEGSVSTLKIQRTQQEDSAVYLCASSSSSGNYEQYFGPGTRLTVT.

This clone was counted between two and nine times. CDR3 coding DNA: TGTGCCAGCACCCGGAGCCGCTATGGCTACACCTTC. Residues: CASTRSRYGYTF. The chain is built from TRBV28 and TRBJ1-2, with D unclear. The CDR3 contains 12 residues. Trimming removed 7 bases at V and 4 bases at J, with 10 bases between. Per germline, CDR1 MDHEN and CDR2 SYDVKM.

The chain links TRBV19 to TRBJ1-2; D unresolved. CDR3 size: 14 residues. The germline gives CDR1 LNHDA, CDR2 SQIVND (reference sequence). Trimming took off 3 bases at V and 2 bases at J, with 10 bases between the two ends. CDR3 coding DNA: TGTGCCAGTAGTATGCAGCCAGCCAACTATGGCTACACCTTC. It specifies CASSMQPANYGYTF. Filled out from reference TRBV19 and TRBJ1-2, the complete variable domain reads DGGITQSPKYLFRKEGQNVTLSCEQNLNHDAMYWYRQDPGQGLRLIYYSQIVNDFQKGDIAEGYSVSREKKESFPLTVTSAQKNPTAFYLCASSMQPANYGYTFGSGTRLTVV.

The rearrangement links TRBV25-1 to TRBJ1-1; tentative D call: TRBD1 (5 bases). Germline lookup yields CDR1 MGHDK and CDR2 SYGVNS. This CDR3 comprises 13 residues. V was shortened by 1 base and J by 10 bases, with 13 bases between the two germline ends. The CDR3 bases are TGTGCCAGCAGTGAATTAGGGGTAACGGCAGCTTTCTTT. This encodes CASSELGVTAAFF.

This clone showed up just once. The V call is TRBV6-4, the J call TRBJ1-4; TRBD1 is a possible D gene (5 bases). The CDR3 sequence is 16 residues long. The germline V gene encodes CDR1 MRHNA and CDR2 SNTAGT. Trimming left V 6 bases short and J 5 bases short, with 19 bases between. Here the CDR3 reads CASSPNWGTTNEKLFF. Here the CDR3 DNA reads TGTGCCAGCAGCCCGAACTGGGGGACTACGAATGAAAAACTGTTTTTT.

This sequence joins TRBV27 and TRBJ1-2; D not certain. From germline, CDR1 is MNHEY and CDR2 SMNVEV (reference sequence). Trimming shortened V by 3 bases and J by 1 base, and 6 bases separated the two germline ends. The CDR3 has 13 amino acids. CDR3 nucleotide sequence: TGTGCCAGCAGTTTTGATATTAACTATGGCTACACCTTC. Protein: CASSFDINYGYTF.

Written as DNA, the CDR3 is TGTGCCTGGAGTCGAACGACTAGCGGGTTCACAGATACGCAGTATTTT. This sequence encodes CAWSRTTSGFTDTQYF. This chain connects TRBV30 to TRBJ2-3; 10 nucleotides align to TRBD2. In germline, CDR1 is GTSNPN, CDR2 SVGIG (reference sequence). The CDR3 consists of 16 residues. V shed 2 bases and J 2 bases; nucleotides not matched to a gene: 7.

The chain carries TRBV6-1 and TRBJ1-2; D is unresolved. Germline V lookup: CDR1 MNHNS, CDR2 SASEGT. Deletions cut 8 bases from V and 8 bases from J, with 12 bases between. The CDR3 consists of 11 residues. This CDR3 is CASQLGSGYTF. In DNA form, the CDR3 reads TGTGCCAGCCAATTGGGGAGCGGCTACACCTTC.

The V call is TRBV7-9, the J call TRBJ2-5; tentatively, D is TRBD1 (5 bases). Trimming left V 4 bases short and J 5 bases short, with 26 bases between. The CDR3 is 18 residues long. Per germline, CDR1 SEHNR and CDR2 FQNEAQ (reference sequence). CDR3 in DNA: TGTGCCAGCAGCTGGGGCTCCCGCGTGGACCGACCCGTGGAGACCCAGTACTTC. Encoded protein: CASSWGSRVDRPVETQYF.

In this sample, this clone turned up once. V is TRBV6-1 and J is TRBJ1-2; 9 bases map to TRBD1. Germline lookup yields CDR1 MNHNS and CDR2 SASEGT. This CDR3 is built from 14 residues. The V gene end was trimmed by 2 bases and the J gene end by 3 bases; junction bases not matched to a gene: 1. CDR3 amino acids: CASSERTGDYGYTF. The DNA for the CDR3 is TGTGCCAGCAGTGAAAGGACAGGGGACTATGGCTACACCTTC.

This clone was seen once. The chain links TRBV7-8 to TRBJ1-5; weak D call: TRBD1 (5 bases). The CDR3 extends over 15 amino acids. The germline V gene has CDR1 SGHVS and CDR2 FQNEAQ. V lost 5 bases and J lost 0, with 11 bases in between. CDR3 nucleotide sequence: TGTGCCAGCAGCCACGGGGGGAATAGCAATCAGCCCCAGCATTTT. Amino acid sequence: CASSHGGNSNQPQHF.